The clone carrying this TCR beta chain has only a few counts. Its antigen is not identified. These data are taken from a study of T cell responses to AZD1222 COVID-19 vaccine. General study findings and limits: Clonal diversity was possibly underestimated, and white British individuals and females predominated among donors. Vaccine-related CD4 TCRs covered spike, predominating at 160-218 and 743-854. The study found Spike-specific TCR breadth and depth rose after two AZD1222 doses.

Here immunoSEQ multiplex PCR was the method, and the copy in TCRdb shows in-frame clones only, minus some. The sample has about 120,000 clones; roughly 85% are singletons. The J segment lost 1 base and the V segment lost 2 bases, leaving 5 bases of the junction unmatched. The CDR3 loop spans 16 amino acids. Germline V gives CDR1 MRHNA, CDR2 SNTAGT. The chain combines TRBV6-4 with TRBJ2-3; 8 nucleotides agree with TRBD1. This sample comprised peripheral blood, obtained on day 0 of AZD1222 vaccination. This sequence was found in an adult in good health. DNA of the CDR3: TGTGCCAGCAGTGACCGGGCAGGGGGCGGCACAGATACGCAGTATTTT. This gives the protein CASSDRAGGGTDTQYF.